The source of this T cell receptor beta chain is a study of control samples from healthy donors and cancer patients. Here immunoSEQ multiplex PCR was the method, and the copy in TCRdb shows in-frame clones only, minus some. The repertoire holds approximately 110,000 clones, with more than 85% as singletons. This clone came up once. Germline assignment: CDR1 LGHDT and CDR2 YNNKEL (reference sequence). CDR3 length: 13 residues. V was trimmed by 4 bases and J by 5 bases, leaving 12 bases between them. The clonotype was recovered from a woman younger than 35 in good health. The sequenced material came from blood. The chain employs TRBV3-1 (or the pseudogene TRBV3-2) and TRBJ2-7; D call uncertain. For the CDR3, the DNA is TGTGCCAGCAGCCCACTCGGGTTCCACGAGCAGTACTTC. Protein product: CASSPLGFHEQYF.